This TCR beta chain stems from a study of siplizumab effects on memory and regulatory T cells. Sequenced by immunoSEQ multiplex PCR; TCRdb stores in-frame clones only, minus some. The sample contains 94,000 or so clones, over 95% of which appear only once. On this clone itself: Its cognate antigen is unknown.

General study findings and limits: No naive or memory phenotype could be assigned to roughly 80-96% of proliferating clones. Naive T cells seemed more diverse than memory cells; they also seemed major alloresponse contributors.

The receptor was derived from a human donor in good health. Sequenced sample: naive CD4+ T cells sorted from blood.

CDR3 bases: TGCGCCAGCACTTGGTCGGTCGCTAATGAAAAACTGTTTTTT. This sequence encodes CASTWSVANEKLFF. The rearrangement links TRBV5-1 to TRBJ1-4, with D unresolved. The CDR3 sequence is 14 residues long. V lost 6 bases and J lost 3, with 12 bases in between. From germline, CDR1 is SGHRS and CDR2 YFSETQ.